Described below is a single T cell receptor (beta chain) sequence and its context. Its cognate antigen is unknown. Trimming removed 0 bases from V and 6 bases from J, with 14 bases in between. CDR1 is SGHRS and CDR2 is YFSETQ in the germline V gene. The CDR3 has 15 residues. The protocol was immunoSEQ multiplex PCR, while the TCRdb copy is restricted to in-frame clones and leaves out a portion. In the table there are about 73,000 clones, 65% to 80% of which are singletons. The ViraFEST assay expanded antigen-specific CD4+ T cells with viral peptide pools before sequencing. It was after 10 days of culture that CD4+ T cells were isolated. Recipients of the vaccine had no prior SARS-CoV-2 infection and negative nucleocapsid antibodies. A few million PBMC were seeded per well and grown in the presence of about 10 IU/ml IL-2 and 8.5 to 10 ug/ml peptides. The authors replaced half the medium with IL-2 medium on days 3 and 7.

The data were taken from a study of vaccination effects on CD4 cells after COVID-19. Regarding the study as a whole: Marked clonal contraction was seen late after vaccination (in both infection- and vaccine-induced clones). Recruitment yielded few convalescent patients, and the study had no early post-infection timepoints.

The TCR was taken from a human donor who received a COVID-19 vaccine. The input for sequencing was CD4+ T cells from PBMCs cultured with HCoV-NL63 spike peptides, taken before COVID-19 vaccination. The chain is built from TRBV5-1 and TRBJ2-3; possible D gene TRBD1, 6 bases. CDR3 coding DNA: TGCGCCAGCAGCTTGGCCAAGGGGGTAAAGGATACGCAGTATTTT. This codes for CASSLAKGVKDTQYF.